This is a list of T cell receptor beta chains from one sample in a study of regulatory T cells in long-lasting Graves disease. TCRdb analysed the multiplex PCR reads with MiXCR anew, one entry per CDR3 protein. The sample gives hundreds of thousands of distinct CDR3 sequences, about 30% of which show up once; around 40% is in the top ten. Source: peripheral blood mononuclear cells (PBMCs), taken when the disease was refractory, from a patient treated with antithyroid drugs. The source of these receptors is a female donor with Graves disease. CDR3s leave out the opening cysteine and the closing phenylalanine or tryptophan.

J: TRBJ2-2
V: TRBV27
CDR3: ASRVTGGYDTGELF

J: TRBJ1-1
V: TRBV7-9
CDR3: ASSLERGGIFMNTEAF

J: TRBJ2-5
V: TRBV15
CDR3: ATSRDLAGQETQY

J: TRBJ2-7
V: TRBV30
CDR3: AYHRDQPYEQY

J: TRBJ1-2
V: TRBV5-6
CDR3: ASSLTPGNLYGYT

J: TRBJ1-1
V: TRBV6-5
CDR3: ASSYSQGGLTEAF

J: TRBJ2-7
V: TRBV7-6
CDR3: ASSLRGEGRYEQY

J: TRBJ1-2
V: TRBV28
CDR3: ASSHRGPNYGYT

J: TRBJ2-7
V: TRBV11-2
CDR3: ASSFSDPDYEQY

J: TRBJ1-5
V: TRBV6-1
CDR3: ASRSDGTGYSNQPQH

J: TRBJ1-3
V: TRBV12-3/TRBV12-4
CDR3: ASSPSGGNSGNTIY

J: TRBJ1-2
V: TRBV27
CDR3: ASSLSHPYRGASYGYT

J: TRBJ1-5
V: TRBV15
CDR3: ATSRDRNPNQPQH

J: TRBJ2-5
V: TRBV6-5
CDR3: ASSYARETVETQY

J: TRBJ2-5
V: TRBV12-5
CDR3: ASGLAGTGGIETQY

J: TRBJ1-1
V: TRBV29-1
CDR3: SVGGGELNTEAF

J: TRBJ1-2
V: TRBV6-2/TRBV6-3
CDR3: ASSYKGQGYT

J: TRBJ2-7
V: TRBV10-3
CDR3: AISEGGEFYYEQY

J: TRBJ1-2
V: TRBV6-5
CDR3: ASSYSGTGLGYT

J: TRBJ2-4
V: TRBV7-3
CDR3: ASSLTGTHWV

J: TRBJ2-5
V: TRBV7-2
CDR3: ASSPQSLQETQY

J: TRBJ1-2
V: TRBV5-6
CDR3: ASSSDMDGYT

J: TRBJ2-5
V: TRBV2
CDR3: ASSEGLVGETQY

J: TRBJ2-7
V: TRBV19
CDR3: ASSTGQGRTTYEQY

J: TRBJ1-5
V: TRBV28
CDR3: ASSLVQGGNQPQH

J: TRBJ1-2
V: TRBV9
CDR3: ASRGTGMLANYGYT

J: TRBJ2-7
V: TRBV27
CDR3: ASSLSQDFSYEQY

J: TRBJ2-2
V: TRBV5-1
CDR3: ASKTGIADTGELF

J: TRBJ1-1
V: TRBV19
CDR3: ASMYRQGKTEAF

J: TRBJ2-2
V: TRBV2
CDR3: ASSGTSGATGELF

J: TRBJ2-7
V: TRBV5-4
CDR3: ASSFGALSYEQY

J: TRBJ2-3
V: TRBV29-1
CDR3: SVTGLAVLPRATDTQY

J: TRBJ1-2
V: TRBV28
CDR3: ASSRQGLGGYT

J: TRBJ2-7
V: TRBV5-1
CDR3: ASSAPVSEGNYEQY

J: TRBJ2-5
V: TRBV20-1
CDR3: SARGTGGPPLKETQY

J: TRBJ2-5
V: TRBV19
CDR3: ASSTLRGPRETQY

J: TRBJ2-3
V: TRBV12-3/TRBV12-4
CDR3: ASSRSFQRTDTQY

J: TRBJ1-1
V: TRBV30
CDR3: AWTPVQGATLNTEAF

J: TRBJ2-5
V: TRBV4-1
CDR3: ASSREPTGDETQY

J: TRBJ1-1
V: TRBV6-1
CDR3: ASRWDVGTEAF

J: TRBJ1-1
V: TRBV12-3/TRBV12-4
CDR3: ASSLTGKGTEAF

J: TRBJ1-2
V: TRBV7-2
CDR3: ASSLAGGSYYGYT